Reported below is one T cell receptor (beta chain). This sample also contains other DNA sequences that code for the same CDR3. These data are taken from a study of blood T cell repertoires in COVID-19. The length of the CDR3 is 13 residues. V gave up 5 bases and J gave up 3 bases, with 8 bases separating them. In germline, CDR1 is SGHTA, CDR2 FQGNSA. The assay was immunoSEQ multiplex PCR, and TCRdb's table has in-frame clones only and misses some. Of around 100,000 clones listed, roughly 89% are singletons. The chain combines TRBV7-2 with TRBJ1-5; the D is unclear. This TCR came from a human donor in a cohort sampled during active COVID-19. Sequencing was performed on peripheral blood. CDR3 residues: CASSPSFNQPQHF. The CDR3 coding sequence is TGTGCCAGCAGCCCGAGTTTCAATCAGCCCCAGCATTTT.